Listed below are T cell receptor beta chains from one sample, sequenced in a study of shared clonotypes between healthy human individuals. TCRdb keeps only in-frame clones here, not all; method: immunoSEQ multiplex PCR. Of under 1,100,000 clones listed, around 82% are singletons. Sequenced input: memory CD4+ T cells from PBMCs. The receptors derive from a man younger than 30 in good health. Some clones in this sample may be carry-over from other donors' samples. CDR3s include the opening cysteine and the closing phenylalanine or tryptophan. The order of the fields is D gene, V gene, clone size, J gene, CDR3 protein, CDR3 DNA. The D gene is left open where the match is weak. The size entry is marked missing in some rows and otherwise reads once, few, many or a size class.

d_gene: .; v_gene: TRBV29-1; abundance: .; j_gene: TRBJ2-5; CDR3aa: CSVGTEETQYF; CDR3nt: TGCAGCGTTGGGACAGAAGAGACCCAGTACTTC
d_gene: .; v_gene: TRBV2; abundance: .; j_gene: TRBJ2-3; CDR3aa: CASGEGQGRFDTQYF; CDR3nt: TGTGCCAGCGGCGAGGGGCAGGGTCGGTTTGATACGCAGTATTTT
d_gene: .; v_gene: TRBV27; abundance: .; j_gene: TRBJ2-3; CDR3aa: CASSPDSTDTQYF; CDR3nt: TGTGCCAGCAGTCCCGACAGCACAGATACGCAGTATTTT
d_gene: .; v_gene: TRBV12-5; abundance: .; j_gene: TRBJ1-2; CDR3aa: CASGLSRNRVGIDTNYGYTF; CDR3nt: TGTGCTAGTGGTCTGTCCCGGAACAGGGTAGGAATAGATACTAACTATGGCTACACCTTC
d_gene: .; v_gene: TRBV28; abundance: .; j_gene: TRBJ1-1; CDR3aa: CASSDSEAFF; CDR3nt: TGTGCCAGCAGTGACAGTGAAGCTTTCTTT
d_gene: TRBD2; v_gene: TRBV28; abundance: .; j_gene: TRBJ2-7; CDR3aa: CASSLPLAGSYEQYF; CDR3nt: TGTGCCAGCAGTCTACCACTAGCGGGCTCCTACGAGCAGTACTTC
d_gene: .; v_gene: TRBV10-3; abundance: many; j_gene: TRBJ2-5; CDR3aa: CAISENPPETQYF; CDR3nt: TGTGCCATCAGCGAGAATCCACCGGAGACCCAGTACTTC
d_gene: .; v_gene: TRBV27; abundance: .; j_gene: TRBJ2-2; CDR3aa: CASSFFASRRTGELFF; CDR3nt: TGTGCCAGCAGTTTTTTTGCGTCGAGAAGGACCGGGGAGCTGTTTTTT
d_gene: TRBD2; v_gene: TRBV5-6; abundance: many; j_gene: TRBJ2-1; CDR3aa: CASSLAGYYNEQFF; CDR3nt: TGTGCCAGCAGCCTAGCGGGTTACTACAATGAGCAGTTCTTC
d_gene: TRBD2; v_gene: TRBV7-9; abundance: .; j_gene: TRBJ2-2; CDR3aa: CASSLGLAGIPSTGELFF; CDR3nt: TGTGCCAGCAGCTTAGGACTAGCGGGAATCCCCAGCACCGGGGAGCTGTTTTTT
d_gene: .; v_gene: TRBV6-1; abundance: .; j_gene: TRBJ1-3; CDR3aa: CASLPAGTTGNTIYF; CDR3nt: TGTGCCAGCCTCCCAGCCGGGACCACTGGAAACACCATATATTTT
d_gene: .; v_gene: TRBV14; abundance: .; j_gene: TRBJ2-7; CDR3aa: CASSQDFLAYEQYF; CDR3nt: TGTGCCAGCAGCCAAGATTTTTTAGCCTACGAGCAGTACTTC
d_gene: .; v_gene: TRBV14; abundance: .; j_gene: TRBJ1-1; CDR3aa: CASSHGFAAEAFF; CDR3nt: TGTGCCAGCAGCCACGGGTTTGCGGCTGAAGCTTTCTTT
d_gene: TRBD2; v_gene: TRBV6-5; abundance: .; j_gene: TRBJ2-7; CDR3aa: CASSYLAGSSYEQYF; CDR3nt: TGTGCCAGCAGTTACCTAGCGGGCTCCTCCTACGAGCAGTACTTC
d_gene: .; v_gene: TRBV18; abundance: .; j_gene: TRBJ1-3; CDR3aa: CASSPRTSWDGNTIYF; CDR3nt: TGTGCCAGCTCACCCCGGACGAGTTGGGATGGAAACACCATATATTTT
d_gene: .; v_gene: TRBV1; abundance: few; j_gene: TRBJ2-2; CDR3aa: CTSSQDRDSGGNTGELFF; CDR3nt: TGCACCAGCAGCCAAGATCGGGATAGCGGAGGGAACACCGGGGAGCTGTTTTTT
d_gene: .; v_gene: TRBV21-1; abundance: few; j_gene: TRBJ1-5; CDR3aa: CASSSGQGGNQPQHF; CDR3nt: TGTGCCAGCAGCAGCGGACAGGGAGGCAATCAGCCCCAGCATTTT
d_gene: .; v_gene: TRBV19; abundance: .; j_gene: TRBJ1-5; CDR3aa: CASSTGQLVSNQPQHF; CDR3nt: TGTGCCAGTAGTACAGGACAGCTCGTTAGCAATCAGCCCCAGCATTTT
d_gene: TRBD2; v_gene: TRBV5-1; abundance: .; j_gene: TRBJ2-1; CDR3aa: CASSLEASGSYNEQFF; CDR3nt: TGCGCCAGCAGCTTGGAGGCTAGCGGCTCCTACAATGAGCAGTTCTTC
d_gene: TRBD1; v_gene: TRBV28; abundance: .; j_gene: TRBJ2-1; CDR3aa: CASRVGGQVYNEQFF; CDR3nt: TGTGCCAGCAGGGTAGGGGGACAGGTTTACAATGAGCAGTTCTTC
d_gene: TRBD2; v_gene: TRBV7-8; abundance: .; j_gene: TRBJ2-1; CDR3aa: CASSRSGRGGLDEQFF; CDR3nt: TGTGCCAGCAGCCGGAGCGGGAGGGGGGGTTTGGATGAGCAGTTCTTC
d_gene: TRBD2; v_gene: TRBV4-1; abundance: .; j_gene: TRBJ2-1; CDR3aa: CASSQWPSGKGGNEQFF; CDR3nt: TGCGCCAGCAGCCAATGGCCTAGCGGGAAGGGGGGCAATGAGCAGTTCTTC
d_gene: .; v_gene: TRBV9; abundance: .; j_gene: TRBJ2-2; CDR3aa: CASSPQGEGGELFF; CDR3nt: TGTGCCAGCAGCCCCCAGGGAGAGGGCGGGGAGCTGTTTTTT
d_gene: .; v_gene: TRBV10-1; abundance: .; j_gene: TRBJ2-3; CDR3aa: CASSARGGTDTQYF; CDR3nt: TGCGCCAGCAGTGCCAGGGGTGGCACAGATACGCAGTATTTT
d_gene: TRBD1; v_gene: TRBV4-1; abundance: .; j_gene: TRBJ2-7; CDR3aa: CASSQSGTGAGEQYF; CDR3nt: TGCGCCAGCAGCCAGTCCGGGACAGGGGCTGGAGAGCAGTACTTC
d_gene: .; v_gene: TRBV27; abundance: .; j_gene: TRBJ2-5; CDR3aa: CASSFDQETQYF; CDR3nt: TGTGCCAGCAGTTTTGACCAAGAGACCCAGTACTTC
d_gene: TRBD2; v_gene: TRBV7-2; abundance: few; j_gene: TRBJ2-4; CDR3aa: CASSLMGLAFVAKNIQYF; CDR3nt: TGTGCCAGCAGCTTAATGGGACTAGCGTTTGTAGCCAAAAACATTCAGTACTTC
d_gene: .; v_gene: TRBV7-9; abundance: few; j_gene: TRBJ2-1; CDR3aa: CASSPGGGLLLYNEQFF; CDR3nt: TGTGCCAGCAGCCCCGGTGGCGGGTTACTCCTTTACAATGAGCAGTTCTTC
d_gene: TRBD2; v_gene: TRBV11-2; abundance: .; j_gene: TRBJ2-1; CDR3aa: CASSLSTGGSNEQFF; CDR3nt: TGTGCCAGCAGCTTATCTACGGGAGGGTCGAATGAGCAGTTCTTC
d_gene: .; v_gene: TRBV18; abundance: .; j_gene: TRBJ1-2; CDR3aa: CASSPPGLEDGYTF; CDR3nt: TGTGCCAGCTCACCCCCAGGACTGGAGGATGGCTACACCTTC
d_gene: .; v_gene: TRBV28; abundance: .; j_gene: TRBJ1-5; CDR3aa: CASSLYLGQPQHF; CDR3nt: TGTGCCAGCAGTTTATACCTGGGTCAGCCCCAGCATTTT
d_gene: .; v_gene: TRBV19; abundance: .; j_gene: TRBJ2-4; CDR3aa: CASKGGGVAKNIQYF; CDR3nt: TGTGCCAGTAAAGGAGGGGGAGTAGCCAAAAACATTCAGTACTTC
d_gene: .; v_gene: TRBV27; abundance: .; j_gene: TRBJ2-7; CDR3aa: CASSLLVGYEQYF; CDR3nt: TGTGCCAGCAGTTTATTGGTCGGCTACGAGCAGTACTTC
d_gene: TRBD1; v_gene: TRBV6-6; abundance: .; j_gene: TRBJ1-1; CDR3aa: CASHRGRANTEAFF; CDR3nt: TGTGCCAGCCACAGGGGCAGGGCGAACACTGAAGCTTTCTTT
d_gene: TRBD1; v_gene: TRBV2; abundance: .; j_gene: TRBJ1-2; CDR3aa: CASSGSDRGREGGYTF; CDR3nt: TGTGCCAGCAGTGGATCGGACAGGGGGCGAGAGGGTGGCTACACCTTC
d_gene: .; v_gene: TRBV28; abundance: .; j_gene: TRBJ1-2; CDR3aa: CASSLRTFGGYTF; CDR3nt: TGTGCCAGCAGTTTAAGAACCTTTGGGGGCTACACCTTC
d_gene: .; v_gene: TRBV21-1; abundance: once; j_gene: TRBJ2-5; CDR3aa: CASSKDEGRVQETQYF; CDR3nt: TGTGCCAGCAGCAAAGATGAGGGGCGCGTCCAAGAGACCCAGTACTTC
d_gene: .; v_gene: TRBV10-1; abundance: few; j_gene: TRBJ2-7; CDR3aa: CASSEGWSSSEQYF; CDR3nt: TGCGCCAGCAGTGAGGGGTGGTCCTCCTCCGAGCAGTACTTC
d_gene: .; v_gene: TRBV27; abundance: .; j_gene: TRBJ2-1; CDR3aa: CASSLRPAYNEQFF; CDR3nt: TGTGCCAGCAGTTTACGGCCGGCCTACAATGAGCAGTTCTTC
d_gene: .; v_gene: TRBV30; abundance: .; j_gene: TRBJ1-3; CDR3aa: CAWRARGAGNTIYF; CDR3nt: TGTGCCTGGAGAGCCAGGGGAGCGGGAAACACCATATATTTT
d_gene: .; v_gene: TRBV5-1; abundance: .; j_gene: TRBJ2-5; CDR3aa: CASSLAVRAQETQYF; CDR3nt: TGCGCCAGCAGCTTGGCGGTCAGGGCCCAAGAGACCCAGTACTTC
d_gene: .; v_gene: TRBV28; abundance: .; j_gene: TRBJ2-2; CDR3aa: CASSLLGGELFF; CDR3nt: TGTGCCAGCAGTTTATTAGGCGGGGAGCTGTTTTTT
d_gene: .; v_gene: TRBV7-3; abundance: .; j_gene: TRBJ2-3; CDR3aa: CASSEAGGSTDTQYF; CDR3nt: TGTGCCAGCAGCGAGGCAGGGGGGAGCACAGATACGCAGTATTTT
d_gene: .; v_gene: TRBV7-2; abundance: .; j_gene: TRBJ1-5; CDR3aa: CASSPRLQKGRFQPQHF; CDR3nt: TGTGCCAGCAGCCCACGCTTACAGAAAGGCCGTTTTCAGCCCCAGCATTTT
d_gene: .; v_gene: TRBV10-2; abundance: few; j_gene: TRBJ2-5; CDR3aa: CASSETVGETQYF; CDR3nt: TGCGCCAGCAGTGAAACAGTTGGGGAGACCCAGTACTTC